This T cell receptor beta chain appears in the sequencing data of a study of metastatic and nonmetastatic thyroid tumors. As processed by the authors: A classifier of distant metastasis in papillary thyroid cancer was built from CDR3 differences (across clinicopathological groups). TCRdb redid the clone calls on the PCR reads using MiXCR. The V and J calls reflect TCRdb's pipeline rather than the authors' work. The sample holds around 31,000 clones, about a fifth seen once. This clone appeared many times. Its antigen remains unidentified. A read error is possible here, since a much larger clone lies one base away. Patients underwent thyroid surgery, and none had received any treatment before it. The CDR3 contains 16 residues. Germline V gives CDR1 WSHSY, CDR2 SAAADI. J lost 2 bases, V lost 4 bases, and 3 bases had no gene match. Study results and caveats: According to reports, the diversity of TCR beta was significantly higher in malignant thyroid tumors than in benign nodules, and this held in both blood and tumor samples.

The sample was tumor tissue. The receptor's source is a male donor with papillary thyroid cancer or a benign thyroid nodule (not recorded which). Some clones in this sample may be carry-over from other donors' samples. This sequence joins TRBV10-2 and TRBJ2-1, with TRBD2 matching 12 bases. The CDR3: CASSGPSGRAYNEQFF. The CDR3 nucleotides are TGCGCCAGCAGTGGGCCTAGCGGGAGGGCCTACAATGAGCAGTTCTTC.